Following are 8 T cell receptor beta chains from one sample sequenced in a study of neurological immune-mediated disorders. TCRdb reprocessed the 5' RACE reads via MiXCR and lists one record per CDR3 protein. This sample carries fewer than 50,000 distinct CDR3 sequences, roughly 13% of them seen once, and the ten largest clones take about 10%. As to time point: longitudinal time-point 3. Sequenced: PBMCs. These receptor sequences come from a male donor with HTLV-1-associated myelopathy (HAM/TSP).

This clonotype was observed at least ten times. This sequence joins TRBV6-2 or TRBV6-3 and TRBJ1-1, with TRBD1 as a possible D gene (6 bases). Germline values: CDR1 MNHEY, CDR2 SVGEGT. There are 16 residues in the CDR3. Trimming cost V 1 base and J 1 base, with 13 bases left between them. The CDR3 nucleotides read TGTGCCAGCAGTTACTTGACAGGAGGGCCGAACACTGAAGCTTTCTTT. It codes for CASSYLTGGPNTEAFF.

The V gene is TRBV20-1, the J gene TRBJ1-1; the match to TRBD1 covers 7 bases. Trimming removed 0 bases from V and 2 bases from J; junction bases left unmatched: 6. CDR3 length: 15 amino acids. Germline V gene lookup returns CDR1 DFQATT and CDR2 SNEGSKA (reference sequence). CDR3 protein: CSARDPRTGNTEAFF. The DNA of the CDR3 is TGCAGTGCTAGAGACCCCAGGACAGGTAACACTGAAGCTTTCTTT.

This clonotype was found a few times. The chain recombines TRBV7-2 with TRBJ2-2; D is undetermined. CDR3 size: 15 residues. The germline gives CDR1 SGHTA, CDR2 FQGNSA. V lost 1 base to trimming and J lost 3 bases, with 9 bases between them. CDR3 nucleotide sequence: TGTGCCAGCAGCTTAGTTAGGCAGGACACCGGGGAGCTGTTTTTT. It yields the protein CASSLVRQDTGELFF. The variable domain in full, with the rest retrieved from reference TRBV7-2 and TRBJ2-2, is GAGVSQSPSNKVTEKGKDVELRCDPISGHTALYWYRQSLGQGLEFLIYFQGNSAPDKSGLPSDRFSAERTGGSVSTLTIQRTQQEDSAVYLCASSLVRQDTGELFFGEGSRLTVL.

This clonotype was counted ten times or more. The chain carries TRBV5-1 and TRBJ1-1; D not certain. CDR3 size: 14 residues. Per the germline V gene, CDR1 is SGHRS and CDR2 is YFSETQ. The V and J ends lost 4 bases and 6 bases respectively, with 16 bases between them. The CDR3: CASSAVQDRAEAFF. CDR3 bases: TGCGCCAGCAGCGCCGTTCAAGATAGGGCTGAAGCTTTCTTT.

The V and J genes are TRBV7-9 and TRBJ2-7; D ambiguous. Trimming took off 5 bases at V and 0 bases at J, with 14 bases between the two ends. The CDR3 is 15 amino acids. The V gene's germline CDR1 is SEHNR and CDR2 FQNEAQ (reference sequence). The DNA of the CDR3 is TGTGCCAGCAGCCAGACGTGGACCAGCTCCTACGAGCAGTACTTC. This sequence encodes CASSQTWTSSYEQYF. The full variable domain, in which reference TRBV7-9 and TRBJ2-7 provide the parts outside the CDR3, is DTGVSQNPRHKITKRGQNVTFRCDPISEHNRLYWYRQTLGQGPEFLTYFQNEAQLEKSRLLSDRFSAERPKGSFSTLEIQRTEQGDSAMYLCASSQTWTSSYEQYFGPGTRLTVT.

Remarks on this clonotype: One base away lies a much larger clone, so this may be a sequencing read error. The V gene is TRBV28, the J gene TRBJ1-2; 7 bases fit TRBD1. V was clipped by 10 bases and J by 7 bases; unmatched bases: 9. The germline V gene encodes CDR1 MDHEN and CDR2 SYDVKM. The CDR3 spans 12 residues. The CDR3 sequence: CANIGQESGYTF. The CDR3 DNA sequence: TGTGCCAACATTGGACAGGAGTCTGGCTACACCTTC.

Ten or more counts support this clonotype. At one of its ends the junction is not consistent with the germline gene, which may arise from a read error. CDR3 bases: TGTGCCAGCAGTACAGGGTGGGGCCCCCCGGACTTC. It is translated as CASSTGWGPPDF. The genes are TRBV6-5 and TRBJ2-5; maybe TRBD1 (6 bases). The CDR3 spans 12 residues. From germline, CDR1 is MNHEY and CDR2 SVGAGI.

This clonotype was seen ten or more times. The V gene is TRBV14, the J gene TRBJ2-5; 8 nucleotides agree with TRBD2. Germline V CDR1 and CDR2: SGHDN, FVKESK. Trimming at V came to 1 base and at J to 5 bases, leaving 6 bases not matched to a gene. The CDR3 sequence is 15 residues long. In DNA, the CDR3 is TGTGCCAGCAGCCAAGCGGGGGGGCTTTTGGAGACCCAGTACTTC. It is translated as CASSQAGGLLETQYF.